This T cell receptor beta chain derives from a study of T cell responses to AZD1222 COVID-19 vaccine. The CDR3 totals 14 residues. Germline values: CDR1 MNHEY, CDR2 SMNVEV (reference sequence). V was pared by 5 bases and J by 8 bases, with 9 bases of the junction left unmatched. General study points: Repertoire sampling was restricted to post-peak T cell response timepoints. It should be noted that donors were predominantly white British and more often female, and clonal diversity was possibly underestimated.

With regard to this clone: The antigen remains unidentified.

Generated by immunoSEQ multiplex PCR, the TCRdb table keeps only in-frame clones and is missing some. Seen here are about 97,000 clones, almost 85% observed once, and the top ten hold about a sixth. This receptor was obtained from an adult in good health. The material sequenced was peripheral blood, taken on day 0 of AZD1222 vaccination. The chain employs TRBV27 and TRBJ1-2; TRBD1 agrees at 9 bases. DNA of the CDR3: TGTGCCAGCAGTCATGGGGGACAGGGAAGAGGCTACACCTTC. Protein: CASSHGGQGRGYTF.